This T cell receptor beta chain appears in the sequencing data of a study of CXCR3-negative and CXCR3-positive naive CD8 T cells. General study findings and limits: For CXCR3-positive naive cells, TRB CDR3s were more hydrophobic than those of CXCR3-negative naive cells.

Libraries of TRB cDNA were made by 5' RACE and carried UMIs. TCRdb reanalyzed the 5' RACE reads and collapses them to one entry per CDR3 protein, without DNA. The repertoire table contains roughly 63,000 distinct CDR3 sequences. Per germline, CDR1 MNHEY and CDR2 SVGEGT. The CDR3 covers 15 residues. As concerns this clonotype: No antigen is known for it.

The sequence was obtained from a human donor in good health. Some clones in this sample may be carry-over from other donors' samples. Sequencing input: naive CXCR3+ CD8+ T cells from blood. The subset: CD45RO-CCR7+CD27+CD95- naive CD8+ T cells expressing CXCR3 (TNR3+). The J gene is TRBJ2-7, the V gene TRBV6-2 or TRBV6-3; the TCRdb D gene call, TRBD1, has no DNA to confirm it. The CDR3 loop reads CASTGLWTGNYEQYF.